Listed below are T cell receptor beta chains from one sample, sequenced in a study of neoadjuvant anti-PD-1 for oral cavity cancer. Sequencing used immunoSEQ multiplex PCR; TCRdb keeps in-frame clones, though not all of them. This sample has about 12,000 clones, with 71% found just once. Specimen: PBMCs, collected after nivolumab (anti-PD-1) treatment. The receptors were gathered from a person aged 35-79 years with oral cavity squamous cell carcinoma. The CDR3 runs from the conserved cysteine through the conserved F or W. D genes are given only for firm matches. Part of the rows lack a size; the others show once, few, many or a class for expanded clones.

CDR3nt: TGCAGCGTGGAGGGGACTAGCGTTAGCTCCTACAATGAGCAGTTCTTC
CDR3aa: CSVEGTSVSSYNEQFF
j_gene: TRBJ2-1
v_gene: TRBV29-1
abundance: .
d_gene: TRBD2

CDR3nt: TGTGCCAGCAGTGCTCAACAGGGAGGCAATCAGCCCCAGCATTTT
CDR3aa: CASSAQQGGNQPQHF
j_gene: TRBJ1-5
v_gene: TRBV2
abundance: .
d_gene: .

CDR3nt: TGTGCCAGCAGCTTAGTCGGGGCTGGAAACACCATATATTTT
CDR3aa: CASSLVGAGNTIYF
j_gene: TRBJ1-3
v_gene: TRBV11-2
abundance: .
d_gene: .

CDR3nt: TGCGCCAGCAGCCAAGGTCCGGACCAAAGACAGACCGAAGCTTTCTTT
CDR3aa: CASSQGPDQRQTEAFF
j_gene: TRBJ1-1
v_gene: TRBV4-1
abundance: once
d_gene: .

CDR3nt: TGCGCCAGCAGCTTGGTCGGGAGTGAGGAGACCCAGTACTTC
CDR3aa: CASSLVGSEETQYF
j_gene: TRBJ2-5
v_gene: TRBV5-1
abundance: once
d_gene: .

CDR3nt: TGTGCCAGCTCATCCAGGGGGACGAGCTCCTACGAGCAGTACTTC
CDR3aa: CASSSRGTSSYEQYF
j_gene: TRBJ2-7
v_gene: TRBV6-5
abundance: .
d_gene: TRBD1

CDR3nt: TGCAGCGTTGAGGTGGACACCTCCTACGAGCAGTACTTC
CDR3aa: CSVEVDTSYEQYF
j_gene: TRBJ2-7
v_gene: TRBV29-1
abundance: .
d_gene: .

CDR3nt: TGTGCCAGCAGTTACTCGAAGCAGGGAGCCTTGGCTTTCTTT
CDR3aa: CASSYSKQGALAFF
j_gene: TRBJ1-1
v_gene: TRBV6-5
abundance: .
d_gene: .

CDR3nt: TGTGCCAGCAGCTTACACCCCCGGGACTCCCCAAACAATGAGCAGTTCTTC
CDR3aa: CASSLHPRDSPNNEQFF
j_gene: TRBJ2-1
v_gene: TRBV7-3
abundance: .
d_gene: .

CDR3nt: TGTGCCAGCAGCTCCCTAAGGACAGGAAAGGGTTCACCCCTCCACTTT
CDR3aa: CASSSLRTGKGSPLHF
j_gene: TRBJ1-6
v_gene: TRBV11-2
abundance: few
d_gene: TRBD1

CDR3nt: TGTGCCAGTAAAGGGGGGGGTGCTAACACCGGGGAGCTGTTTTTT
CDR3aa: CASKGGGANTGELFF
j_gene: TRBJ2-2
v_gene: TRBV19
abundance: .
d_gene: .

CDR3nt: TGTGCCAGCAGCTACGGACAGGGGGCCTACGAGCAGTACTTC
CDR3aa: CASSYGQGAYEQYF
j_gene: TRBJ2-7
v_gene: TRBV13
abundance: once
d_gene: TRBD1

CDR3nt: TGTGCCAGCAGTGAATGGAACGGGGGGACCTCGTACTTC
CDR3aa: CASSEWNGGTSYF
j_gene: TRBJ2-4
v_gene: TRBV25-1
abundance: few
d_gene: TRBD2

CDR3nt: TGTGCCAGCAGCTCGAGGGATGCTGAAGCTTTCTTT
CDR3aa: CASSSRDAEAFF
j_gene: TRBJ1-1
v_gene: TRBV11-3
abundance: .
d_gene: .

CDR3nt: TGCGCCAGCGGGGAGAGGAGCTCCTACAATGAGCAGTTCTTC
CDR3aa: CASGERSSYNEQFF
j_gene: TRBJ2-1
v_gene: TRBV5-1
abundance: .
d_gene: .

CDR3nt: TGTGCCAGCAGTCGACGCGGGCAGGGGGCGCTGAACACTGAAGCTTTCTTT
CDR3aa: CASSRRGQGALNTEAFF
j_gene: TRBJ1-1
v_gene: TRBV27
abundance: .
d_gene: TRBD1

CDR3nt: TGTGCCAGCAGCTACGGAGGTTCGGGCACCGGGGAGCTGTTTTTT
CDR3aa: CASSYGGSGTGELFF
j_gene: TRBJ2-2
v_gene: TRBV7-3
abundance: .
d_gene: .

CDR3nt: TGTGCCAGCATCGTCCTGGACAGGCGTTCCTACGAGCAGTACTTC
CDR3aa: CASIVLDRRSYEQYF
j_gene: TRBJ2-7
v_gene: TRBV25-1
abundance: .
d_gene: TRBD1

CDR3nt: TGTGCCAGCAGCTCCGCAGGGGCCCTGAACACTGAAGCTTTCTTT
CDR3aa: CASSSAGALNTEAFF
j_gene: TRBJ1-1
v_gene: TRBV14
abundance: .
d_gene: .

CDR3nt: TGTGCCAGCAGCCCCCGGAGAAGGAGCACAGATACGCAGTATTTT
CDR3aa: CASSPRRRSTDTQYF
j_gene: TRBJ2-3
v_gene: TRBV4-2
abundance: .
d_gene: .

CDR3nt: TGTGCCAGCAGTGCTAGGGGGCCCAGGAACACTGAAGCTTTCTTT
CDR3aa: CASSARGPRNTEAFF
j_gene: TRBJ1-1
v_gene: TRBV6-1
abundance: few
d_gene: TRBD1

CDR3nt: TGTGCCAGCAGCTTGGGACAGGGAAAGGATACGCAGTATTTT
CDR3aa: CASSLGQGKDTQYF
j_gene: TRBJ2-3
v_gene: TRBV7-9
abundance: .
d_gene: TRBD1

CDR3nt: TGCGCCAGCAGCCAACGGGACAGGGGCCAGCCCCAGCATTTT
CDR3aa: CASSQRDRGQPQHF
j_gene: TRBJ1-5
v_gene: TRBV5-1
abundance: few
d_gene: TRBD1

CDR3nt: TGTGCTAGTGGTTTGGTTACAGGGAGCACAGATACGCAGTATTTT
CDR3aa: CASGLVTGSTDTQYF
j_gene: TRBJ2-3
v_gene: TRBV12-5
abundance: .
d_gene: .

CDR3nt: TGTGCCAGCAGCTCCCGGGACGCCCGAACGACATACAATGAGCAGTTCTTC
CDR3aa: CASSSRDARTTYNEQFF
j_gene: TRBJ2-1
v_gene: TRBV7-9
abundance: once
d_gene: .

CDR3nt: TGTGCCTGGAGTACTCCCGGACCGACGGGTTCACCCCTCCACTTT
CDR3aa: CAWSTPGPTGSPLHF
j_gene: TRBJ1-6
v_gene: TRBV30
abundance: .
d_gene: .

CDR3nt: TGTGCCAGCAGCTTAGCGGGGACAGGCGGTTACGAGCAGTACTTC
CDR3aa: CASSLAGTGGYEQYF
j_gene: TRBJ2-7
v_gene: TRBV7-9
abundance: .
d_gene: TRBD1

CDR3nt: TGTGCCAGCAGCTGGGGACAGGGGGCGTCTGGAAACACCATATATTTT
CDR3aa: CASSWGQGASGNTIYF
j_gene: TRBJ1-3
v_gene: TRBV5-5
abundance: .
d_gene: TRBD1

CDR3nt: TGTGCCAGCTCACCAGTATTAGAAGATACGCAGTATTTT
CDR3aa: CASSPVLEDTQYF
j_gene: TRBJ2-3
v_gene: TRBV18
abundance: once
d_gene: .

CDR3nt: TGTGCCAGCAGCTTGTCTAGCGGGGCCCTTGAGCAGTTCTTC
CDR3aa: CASSLSSGALEQFF
j_gene: TRBJ2-1
v_gene: TRBV5-4
abundance: .
d_gene: TRBD2

CDR3nt: TGCGCCAGCAGCTTGGGCCAGGGTGGCACAGATACGCAGTATTTT
CDR3aa: CASSLGQGGTDTQYF
j_gene: TRBJ2-3
v_gene: TRBV5-1
abundance: .
d_gene: .

CDR3nt: TGTGCCAGCAGTTTAGGGCTATCCTACAATGAGCAGTTCTTC
CDR3aa: CASSLGLSYNEQFF
j_gene: TRBJ2-1
v_gene: TRBV27
abundance: .
d_gene: .

CDR3nt: TGTGCCAGCAGCTTAGAAGGGGGCGGCTATGGCTACACCTTC
CDR3aa: CASSLEGGGYGYTF
j_gene: TRBJ1-2
v_gene: TRBV7-9
abundance: .
d_gene: TRBD1

CDR3nt: TGCGCCAGCAGTGAAGGGACAGGGAGGATAATAGCTAACTATGGCTACACCTTC
CDR3aa: CASSEGTGRIIANYGYTF
j_gene: TRBJ1-2
v_gene: TRBV5-1
abundance: .
d_gene: TRBD1

CDR3nt: TGTGCCAGCAGTGAATATGGGACGGAGAACACTGAAGCTTTCTTT
CDR3aa: CASSEYGTENTEAFF
j_gene: TRBJ1-1
v_gene: TRBV25-1
abundance: .
d_gene: .

CDR3nt: TGTGCCAGCAACACAGGGGGCGCAGGTCGTGAAAAACTGTTTTTT
CDR3aa: CASNTGGAGREKLFF
j_gene: TRBJ1-4
v_gene: TRBV28
abundance: .
d_gene: TRBD1

CDR3nt: TGTGCCAGCAATAGCAGGCAGCATGCCGAAAAACTGTTTTTT
CDR3aa: CASNSRQHAEKLFF
j_gene: TRBJ1-4
v_gene: TRBV6-1
abundance: .
d_gene: .

CDR3nt: TGTGCCAGCAGCTCGTTCCTGAGGGACAGGGCCTACTATGGCTACACCTTC
CDR3aa: CASSSFLRDRAYYGYTF
j_gene: TRBJ1-2
v_gene: TRBV7-9
abundance: .
d_gene: TRBD1

CDR3nt: TGTGCCAGCAGTTACGAGGGGCGATACAATGAGCAGTTCTTC
CDR3aa: CASSYEGRYNEQFF
j_gene: TRBJ2-1
v_gene: TRBV6-5
abundance: .
d_gene: .

CDR3nt: TGTGCCAGCAGCTTCAAAAGGGGAGAGACCCAGTACTTC
CDR3aa: CASSFKRGETQYF
j_gene: TRBJ2-5
v_gene: TRBV7-3
abundance: .
d_gene: .

CDR3nt: TGTGCCAGCAGAAGCTTTATTGGCTCAGATACGCAGTATTTT
CDR3aa: CASRSFIGSDTQYF
j_gene: TRBJ2-3
v_gene: TRBV7-9
abundance: .
d_gene: .

CDR3nt: TGTGCCAGCAGCTTAGCCGGACAGGGGCAAGAGACCCAGTACTTC
CDR3aa: CASSLAGQGQETQYF
j_gene: TRBJ2-5
v_gene: TRBV7-9
abundance: .
d_gene: TRBD1

CDR3nt: TGTGCCAGCAGTGTTTCCGGGACAGGGCCTACCTACGAGCAGTACTTC
CDR3aa: CASSVSGTGPTYEQYF
j_gene: TRBJ2-7
v_gene: TRBV6-1
abundance: .
d_gene: TRBD1

CDR3nt: TGTGCCAGCAGTTACGGGGTGTGGACTGAAGCTTTCTTT
CDR3aa: CASSYGVWTEAFF
j_gene: TRBJ1-1
v_gene: TRBV6-5
abundance: .
d_gene: .

CDR3nt: TGTGCCAGCAGACTCGTAACAGGGGCTGGGGCCAACGTCCTGACTTTC
CDR3aa: CASRLVTGAGANVLTF
j_gene: TRBJ2-6
v_gene: TRBV27
abundance: .
d_gene: TRBD1

CDR3nt: TGTGCCAGCAGTTTAGTCGGTGGTAGGCACCACGAAGCTTTCTTT
CDR3aa: CASSLVGGRHHEAFF
j_gene: TRBJ1-1
v_gene: TRBV7-9
abundance: few
d_gene: .

CDR3nt: TGTGCCAGCCGCGCCAAATCTCTATCTGGAAACACCATATATTTT
CDR3aa: CASRAKSLSGNTIYF
j_gene: TRBJ1-3
v_gene: TRBV6-6
abundance: .
d_gene: .

CDR3nt: TGTGCCACCAGCAGAGATATCTACGCCAGCTATAGCAATCAGCCCCAGCATTTT
CDR3aa: CATSRDIYASYSNQPQHF
j_gene: TRBJ1-5
v_gene: TRBV15
abundance: .
d_gene: .

CDR3nt: TGTGCCAGCAGTCATCGACTAGCGGGAGCCACAGAAATTTACGAGCAGTACTTC
CDR3aa: CASSHRLAGATEIYEQYF
j_gene: TRBJ2-7
v_gene: TRBV27
abundance: .
d_gene: TRBD2

CDR3nt: TGTGCCAGCAGTCCCCCTGGGGGCAATCAGCCCCAGCATTTT
CDR3aa: CASSPPGGNQPQHF
j_gene: TRBJ1-5
v_gene: TRBV6-6
abundance: .
d_gene: .

CDR3nt: TGTGCCAGTAGTAAAATGGGGGGGTATGGAACAGATACGCAGTATTTT
CDR3aa: CASSKMGGYGTDTQYF
j_gene: TRBJ2-3
v_gene: TRBV19
abundance: .
d_gene: TRBD2

CDR3nt: TGCGCCAGCAGCTTGGGGTCGGCCAGCACAGATACGCAGTATTTT
CDR3aa: CASSLGSASTDTQYF
j_gene: TRBJ2-3
v_gene: TRBV5-1
abundance: .
d_gene: .

CDR3nt: TGTGCCAGCAGTTCCCCTAGCACCTACGAGCAGTACTTC
CDR3aa: CASSSPSTYEQYF
j_gene: TRBJ2-7
v_gene: TRBV6-5
abundance: .
d_gene: .